The subject of this entry is one T cell receptor beta chain. This clonotype showed up many times. Its antigen is currently not known. Base quality data are lacking; no much larger clone is found one base away. Sequencing was performed on an Illumina HiSeq 1500. The public reads were reanalyzed by TCRdb: fastp trimming at Q25, MiXCR alignment, in-frame beta chains only. Identical CDR3 proteins give one entry, which carries the most common genes and DNA. The sample table contains about half a million distinct CDR3 sequences; only one count was recorded for roughly 34% of them. The ten largest account for roughly a sixth of the sample. The source of the sample is a study of T cell repertoires in cytomegalovirus infection (dated by TCRdb to between 2019 and 2020). Study-level background: The peptide stimulations were aimed at well-studied HLA-B-restricted epitopes as well as recently identified HLA-C-restricted CMV epitopes, whose presentation resists viral immunomodulation. The HLA type of each donor mattered for the analysis, because public TCR beta signatures pointed to carriage of CMV infection along with the matching HLA type.

The germline V gene yields SGHTA for CDR1 and FQGNSA for CDR2. The CDR3 spans 14 residues, from the cysteine through the phenylalanine. This entry keeps only the CDR3 DNA: 42 bases, framed from base 1. V is clipped by 5 bases and J by 5 bases, and the sequence between their germline boundaries is 15 bases long. What the authors observed across the whole study: In both this cohort and an independent 352-donor cohort, the cumulative frequency of public TCR beta family members distinguished carriers of CMV infection plus the relevant HLA type. The ex vivo response was dominated by HLA-C-restricted CMV-specific TCR beta clonotypes, which also provided the single most frequent clonotype in two of eight donors.

The treatment or condition label corresponds to: in vitro stimulation with specific CMV peptide epitopes to enrich CMV-specific T cells. Sequencing was performed on cultured PBMCs, taken from culture after CMV antigen stimulation. The source is a human donor in good health (CMV status not recorded). Some clones in this sample may be carry-over from other donors' samples. The chain joins TRBV7-2 to TRBJ1-2; the D gene is not confidently resolved. The CDR3 here reads CASSKSTNGYGYTF. The DNA reads TGTGCCAGCAGCAAATCAACAAATGGTTATGGCTACACCTTC. Outside the CDR3, residues come from the reference TRBV7-2 and TRBJ1-2 proteins, so the full variable domain is: GAGVSQSPSNKVTEKGKDVELRCDPISGHTALYWYRQSLGQGLEFLIYFQGNSAPDKSGLPSDRFSAERTGGSVSTLTIQRTQQEDSAVYLCASSKSTNGYGYTFGSGTRLTVV.